This passage covers 29 T cell receptor beta chains from one sample sequenced in a study of CD8+CD57+ T cells in acquired aplastic anemia. Researchers used genomic DNA as the template to profile TCR beta VDJ and CDR3. TCRdb ran MiXCR on the reads and lists one entry per CDR3 protein. The sample has 100,000 to 150,000 distinct CDR3 sequences; about 46% are singletons. Sequenced material: sorted CD4+, CD8+, or CD8+CD57+ T cells (not recorded which) from PBMCs. The receptors were gathered from a human donor in good health, serving as a control.

This clonotype was picked up many times. V gene TRBV3-1 combines with J gene TRBJ1-2, with D perhaps matching TRBD1 (6 bases). Germline lookup yields CDR1 LGHDT and CDR2 YNNKEL (reference sequence). The CDR3 totals 19 residues. V lost 4 bases, J lost 0 bases, and 24 bases lay in between. DNA for the CDR3: TGTGCCAGCAGCCCTCGGGGGGGTTGGGGGGCTGGAGCTAACTATGGCTACACCTTC. It translates to CASSPRGGWGAGANYGYTF.

Remarks on this clonotype: This may be a read error: a much more frequent sequence differs by one nucleotide. The chain combines TRBV30 with TRBJ2-7; weak D call: TRBD2 (7 bases). Trimming pared 5 bases from V and 0 bases from J, leaving 14 bases between. Germline V gene lookup returns CDR1 GTSNPN and CDR2 SVGIG (reference sequence). The CDR3 has 14 amino acids. CDR3 sequence: CAWGGGGTSYEQYF. The CDR3 DNA reads as TGTGCCTGGGGAGGGGGGGGGACCTCCTACGAGCAGTACTTC. The variable domain in full, completed from reference TRBV30 and TRBJ2-7, reads SQTIHQWPATLVQPVGSPLSLECTVEGTSNPNLYWYRQAAGRGLQLLFYSVGIGQISSEVPQNLSASRPQDRQFILSSKKLLLSDSGFYLCAWGGGGTSYEQYFGPGTRLTVT.

This clonotype has a handful of counts. The CDR3 DNA is TGTGCCACCACCAGTGATCTTCCGGCTAGCCTCACAGATACGCAGTATTTT. Residues: CATTSDLPASLTDTQYF. The V and J genes are TRBV15 and TRBJ2-3, with a possible D match to TRBD2 (5 bases). There are 17 residues in the CDR3. The V gene's germline CDR1 is LNHNV and CDR2 YYDKDF (reference sequence). V was shortened by 7 bases and J by 2 bases, with 22 bases between the two germline ends.

The chain joins TRBV24-1 to TRBJ2-5; D may be TRBD2 (5 bases). V gave up 0 bases and J gave up 5 bases, with 6 bases separating them. This CDR3 comprises 13 residues. Germline V gene sequence: CDR1 KGHDR, CDR2 SFDVKD. The chain's CDR3 is CATSDLTGETQYF. The CDR3, as DNA: TGTGCCACCAGTGATTTGACGGGGGAGACCCAGTACTTC.

To note about this clonotype: Possible read error: a much larger clone is one base away. This chain uses TRBV5-4 with TRBJ1-2; tentative D call: TRBD1 (5 bases). V was trimmed by 0 bases and J by 7 bases, leaving 13 bases between them. The CDR3 spans 14 residues. In germline, CDR1 is SGHNT, CDR2 YYREEE (reference sequence). The CDR3 coding sequence is TGTGCCAGCAGCTTGGCCCAGGGTGACTGTGGCTACACCTTC. Its protein product is CASSLAQGDCGYTF.

This clonotype was detected many times. The chain employs TRBV20-1 and TRBJ1-4; possible D gene TRBD1, 6 bases. Germline V lookup: CDR1 DFQATT, CDR2 SNEGSKA (reference sequence). The CDR3 runs 15 residues. V shed 1 base and J shed 2 bases, with 11 bases lying between them. This chain's CDR3 is CSARGGGETNEKLFF. In nucleotides, the CDR3 is TGCAGTGCTAGAGGAGGGGGGGAGACTAATGAAAAACTGTTTTTT.

The sample holds many counts of this clonotype. V and J are TRBV14 and TRBJ1-4; D might be TRBD1 (6 bases). The germline V gene has CDR1 SGHDN and CDR2 FVKESK. The CDR3 runs to 16 residues. The V and J ends lost 5 bases and 2 bases respectively, with 15 bases between them. The CDR3 is CASSTYSGATNEKLFF. CDR3 bases: TGTGCCAGCAGCACATACTCAGGGGCGACTAATGAAAAACTGTTTTTT.

The rearrangement uses TRBV7-2 and TRBJ2-3; no clear D. The CDR3 extends over 13 amino acids. Looked up from germline, CDR1 is SGHTA and CDR2 is FQGNSA. Trimming shortened V by 1 base and J by 2 bases, and 4 bases separated the two germline ends. The CDR3: CASSLVSTDTQYF. The CDR3 region has the DNA TGTGCCAGCAGCTTAGTCTCCACAGATACGCAGTATTTT. The entire variable domain, with the rest obtained from reference TRBV7-2 and TRBJ2-3, is as follows: GAGVSQSPSNKVTEKGKDVELRCDPISGHTALYWYRQSLGQGLEFLIYFQGNSAPDKSGLPSDRFSAERTGGSVSTLTIQRTQQEDSAVYLCASSLVSTDTQYFGPGTRLTVL.

This clonotype showed up just a few times. The chain links TRBV19 to TRBJ2-1, with a weak D call TRBD2 (6 bases). Trimming stripped 9 bases from V and 7 bases from J, with 22 bases between. The length of the CDR3 is 15 residues. Germline loops: CDR1 LNHDA, CDR2 SQIVND (reference sequence). The CDR3 coding sequence is TGTGCCAGCTCACCAGTTAGCGGTGCGACTAATGAGCAGTTCTTC. It codes for CASSPVSGATNEQFF.

CDR3 sequence (DNA): TGTGCCAGCAGCTTAGTTCTGGGGGGGCCTGGAAACACCATATATTTT. As protein: CASSLVLGGPGNTIYF. The rearrangement joins TRBV7-8 to TRBJ1-3, with D perhaps matching TRBD1 (6 bases). CDR1 and CDR2 from the germline V gene are SGHVS and FQNEAQ. Trimming pared 1 base from V and 2 bases from J, leaving 12 bases between. The CDR3 has 16 amino acids.

The chain is built from TRBV5-1 and TRBJ1-2; weak D call: TRBD1 (6 bases). Trimming left V 4 bases short and J 6 bases short, with 13 bases between. The V gene's germline CDR1 is SGHRS and CDR2 YFSETQ. This CDR3 comprises 13 residues. The CDR3 bases are TGCGCCAGCAGCCCTACAGGGAGAGATGGCTACACCTTC. Protein sequence: CASSPTGRDGYTF.

V and J are TRBV6-1 and TRBJ2-3; D is possibly TRBD1 (5 bases). CDR1 and CDR2 (germline): MNHNS, SASEGT. Trimming removed 6 bases at V and 2 bases at J, with 15 bases between. The CDR3 contains 15 residues. CDR3: CASRVTGFITDTQYF. The CDR3 bases are TGTGCCAGCAGAGTAACAGGTTTTATCACAGATACGCAGTATTTT.

About this clonotype itself: One end of the junction is discordant with germline, which a read error may explain. V is TRBV5-5 and J is TRBJ1-5; D is possibly TRBD1 (5 bases). The germline V gene has CDR1 SGHKS and CDR2 YYEKEE (reference sequence). This CDR3 has 15 residues. This chain's CDR3 is CASSLEGYSSQPQHF. DNA of the CDR3: TGTGCCAGCAGCTTGGAGGGGTATAGCAGTCAGCCCCAGCATTTT. The full variable domain, in which reference TRBV5-5 and TRBJ1-5 provide the parts outside the CDR3, is DAGVTQSPTHLIKTRGQQVTLRCSPISGHKSVSWYQQVLGQGPQFIFQYYEKEERGRGNFPDRFSARQFPNYSSELNVNALLLGDSALYLCASSLEGYSSQPQHFGDGTRLSIL.

To note about this clonotype: At one boundary the junction diverges from the germline segment, which might be a read error. V gene TRBV12-3 or TRBV12-4 combines with J gene TRBJ2-5; 14 bases match TRBD2. The CDR3 extends over 16 amino acids. CDR3 sequence reads: CASTAGTSGGLETQQF. CDR3 in DNA: TGTGCCAGCACCGCAGGGACTAGCGGGGGTTTAGAGACCCAGCAATTC.

Concerning this clonotype: The conserved final phenylalanine or tryptophan is absent from the CDR3, which likely points to a read error. This chain connects TRBV7-8 to TRBJ1-2; TRBD1 agrees at 7 bases. Germline values: CDR1 SGHVS, CDR2 FQNEAQ. The CDR3 extends over 13 amino acids. Losses at the gene ends were 5 bases for V and 8 bases for J; bases not matched to a gene: 8. The CDR3 DNA follows: TGTGCCAGCAGCCAAAACAGGGGAGGGGGCTACACCCTC. This sequence encodes CASSQNRGGGYTL.

The genes are TRBV7-9 and TRBJ1-5; 12 bases are shared with TRBD1. V dropped 6 bases and J dropped 5; count of bases not matched to a gene: 5. CDR1 is SEHNR, CDR2 FQNEAQ, per germline (reference sequence). This CDR3 spans 15 amino acids. This CDR3 reads CASSRDRGQHQPQHF. CDR3 sequence (DNA): TGTGCCAGCAGTCGGGACAGGGGGCAGCATCAGCCCCAGCATTTT.

A note on this clonotype: The conserved phenylalanine or tryptophan is not found at the CDR3 terminus, so this likely reflects a read error. The limits of the CDR3 on the DNA are not certain, so only TCRdb's listed CDR3 is given. The CDR3 loop is CASSTLAVNG. V and J are TRBV10-1 and TRBJ1-6. CDR1 and CDR2 from the germline V gene are WNHNN and SYGVQD (reference sequence). The CDR3 is 10 amino acids long, termini counted.

The chain is built from TRBV2 and TRBJ2-7; weak D call: TRBD1 (7 bases). Germline V gene data show CDR1 as SNHLY and CDR2 as FYNNEI. This CDR3 region has 13 residues. Trimming cost V 5 bases and J 5 bases, with 13 bases left between them. This chain's CDR3 is CASSPSGGNEQYF. CDR3 coding DNA: TGTGCCAGCAGTCCGTCAGGGGGGAACGAGCAGTACTTC.

This sequence joins TRBV25-1 and TRBJ1-2, with 8 positions matching TRBD1. The CDR3 runs 14 residues. Germline trimming cut 3 bases from V and 5 bases from J; bases unmatched to any gene: 5. CDR1 and CDR2 from the germline V gene are MGHDK and SYGVNS. The DNA of the CDR3 is TGTGCCAGCAGTGATGACAGGGGATTATATGGCTACACCTTC. Translating it yields CASSDDRGLYGYTF.

The table lists this clonotype with a few counts. This may stem from a read error, because a much larger clone lies one nucleotide away. The CDR3 here is CASSFRGAEQYF. The CDR3 DNA reads TGTGCCAGCAGTTTTCGGGGGGCCGAGCAGTACTTC. The chain couples TRBV12-3 or TRBV12-4 to TRBJ2-7; TRBD2 might be the D (7 bases). The CDR3 spans 12 residues. V dropped 3 bases and J dropped 6 bases, with 9 bases sitting between them.

The CDR3 sequence: CASSLSGWQFF. The DNA for the CDR3 is TGTGCCAGCAGCTTGTCAGGGTGGCAGTTCTTC. This chain links TRBV5-6 with TRBJ2-1; D possibly corresponds to TRBD1 (5 bases). The CDR3 is 11 residues long. V lost 1 base and J lost 12, with 8 bases in between. Per germline, CDR1 SGHDT and CDR2 YYEEEE.

This clonotype has more than one count but fewer than ten. This chain links TRBV2 with TRBJ1-6, with D tentatively TRBD1 (6 bases). Germline lookup yields CDR1 SNHLY and CDR2 FYNNEI. The CDR3 is 15 amino acids. The germline V and J ends were trimmed by 9 bases and 5 bases, with 17 bases remaining between them. CDR3 nucleotides: TGTGCCAGTAACCGACAGGCTCAAAATAATTCACCCCTCCACTTT. Its translation is CASNRQAQNNSPLHF.

Concerning this clonotype: This may come from a read error, since a much larger clone is one base off. Given the absence of the conserved phenylalanine or tryptophan at the CDR3 end, a read error is likely. This chain links TRBV6-5 with TRBJ1-6, with D perhaps matching TRBD1 (5 bases). The germline CDR1 and CDR2 sequences are MNHEY and SVGAGI. Trimming cost V 2 bases and J 10 bases, with 9 bases left between them. There are 13 residues in the CDR3. CDR3 sequence: CASSYGGWSPLHL. The CDR3 region has the DNA TGTGCCAGCAGTTACGGGGGTTGGTCACCCCTCCACCTT.

The rearrangement uses TRBV12-3 or TRBV12-4 and TRBJ1-5; tentatively, D is TRBD1 (6 bases). The CDR3 sequence is 14 residues long. The V gene lost 7 bases and the J gene lost 4 bases, with 14 bases spanning the gap. DNA of the CDR3: TGTGCCAGCACTACCGGACAGATTAATCAGCCCCAGCATTTT. Amino acid sequence: CASTTGQINQPQHF.

This clonotype was seen ten or more times. The chain joins TRBV14 to TRBJ1-2; TRBD1 agrees at 7 bases. The CDR3 is made up of 14 amino acids. With 0 bases clipped from V and 4 bases from J, the junction kept 2 bases outside the gene matches. CDR1 and CDR2 from the germline V gene are SGHDN and FVKESK. The CDR3 loop is CASSQDNRGYGYTF. The CDR3 DNA is TGTGCCAGCAGCCAAGACAACAGGGGCTATGGCTACACCTTC.

The J gene is TRBJ2-7, the V gene TRBV11-2; possibly TRBD1 or TRBD2 for D (7 bases each). The CDR3 covers 17 residues. V dropped 5 bases and J dropped 5 bases, with 25 bases sitting between them. Germline V gene lookup returns CDR1 SGHAT and CDR2 FQNNGV. The DNA for the CDR3 is TGTGCCAGCAGCCCACGGTTAAGGTGGGAGGGGGCCAACGAGCAGTACTTC. This codes for CASSPRLRWEGANEQYF.

The table lists this clonotype with many counts. The chain is built from TRBV29-1 and TRBJ1-2; D unresolved. V was cut by 4 bases and J by 4 bases, with 22 bases left in between. This CDR3 comprises 16 residues. Germline loops: CDR1 SQVTM, CDR2 ANQGSEA. CDR3 region: CSVVLGTGNTAYGYTF. In DNA form, the CDR3 reads TGCAGCGTTGTCCTAGGAACCGGGAATACGGCCTATGGCTACACCTTC.

The chain is built from TRBV7-3 and TRBJ2-7; D is perhaps TRBD2 (6 bases). This CDR3 comprises 14 residues. Germline V gene lookup returns CDR1 SGHTA and CDR2 FQGTGA. The V and J ends lost 5 bases and 0 bases respectively, with 11 bases between them. CDR3 nucleotide sequence: TGTGCCAGCAGCCGGGACTGGAGCTCCTACGAGCAGTACTTC. Encoded protein: CASSRDWSSYEQYF. The full variable domain, completed using reference TRBV7-3 and TRBJ2-7, is GAGVSQTPSNKVTEKGKYVELRCDPISGHTALYWYRQSLGQGPEFLIYFQGTGAADDSGLPNDRFFAVRPEGSVSTLKIQRTERGDSAVYLCASSRDWSSYEQYFGPGTRLTVT.

The rearrangement uses TRBV7-3 and TRBJ1-1; D ambiguous. The germline gives CDR1 SGHTA, CDR2 FQGTGA. V was trimmed by 3 bases and J by 2 bases, leaving 7 bases between them. This CDR3 contains 13 residues. CDR3 sequence reads: CASSFSRNTEAFF. In DNA, the CDR3 is TGTGCCAGCAGCTTCTCCCGAAACACTGAAGCTTTCTTT.